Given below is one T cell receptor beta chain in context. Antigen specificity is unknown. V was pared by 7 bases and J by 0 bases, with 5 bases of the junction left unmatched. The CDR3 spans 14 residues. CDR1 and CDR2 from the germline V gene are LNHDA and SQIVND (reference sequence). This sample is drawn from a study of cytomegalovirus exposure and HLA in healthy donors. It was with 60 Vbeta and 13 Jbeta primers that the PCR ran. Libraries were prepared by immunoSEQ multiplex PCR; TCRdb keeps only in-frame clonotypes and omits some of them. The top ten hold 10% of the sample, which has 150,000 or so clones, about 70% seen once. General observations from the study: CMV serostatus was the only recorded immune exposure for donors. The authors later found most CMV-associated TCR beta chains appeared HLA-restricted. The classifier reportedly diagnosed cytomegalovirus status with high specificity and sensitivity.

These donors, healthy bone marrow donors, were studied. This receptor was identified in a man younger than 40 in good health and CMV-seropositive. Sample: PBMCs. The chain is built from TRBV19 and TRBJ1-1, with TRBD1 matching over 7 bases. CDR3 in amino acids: CASITGQVNTEAFF. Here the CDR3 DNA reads TGTGCCAGTATCACCGGACAGGTGAACACTGAAGCTTTCTTT.